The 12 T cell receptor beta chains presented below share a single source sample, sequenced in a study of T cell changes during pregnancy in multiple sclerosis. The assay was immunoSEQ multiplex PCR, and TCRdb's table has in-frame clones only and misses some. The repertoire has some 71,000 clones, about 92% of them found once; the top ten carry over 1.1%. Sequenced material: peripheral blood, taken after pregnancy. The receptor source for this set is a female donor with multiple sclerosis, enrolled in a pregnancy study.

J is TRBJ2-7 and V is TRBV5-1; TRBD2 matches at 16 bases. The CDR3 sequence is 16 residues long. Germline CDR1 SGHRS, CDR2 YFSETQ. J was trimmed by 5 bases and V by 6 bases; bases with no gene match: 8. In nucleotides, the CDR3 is TGCGCCAGCACGGGACTAGCGGGAGGGCCGATCCACGAGCAGTACTTC. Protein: CASTGLAGGPIHEQYF. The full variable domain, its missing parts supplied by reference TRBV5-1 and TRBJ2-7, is KAGVTQTPRYLIKTRGQQVTLSCSPISGHRSVSWYQQTPGQGLQFLFEYFSETQRNKGNFPGRFSGRQFSNSRSEMNVSTLELGDSALYLCASTGLAGGPIHEQYFGPGTRLTVT.

CDR3 amino acids: CASSYMEVHTGELFF. CDR3 in DNA: TGTGCCAGCAGTTATATGGAGGTGCACACCGGGGAGCTGTTTTTT. The chain combines TRBV6-5 with TRBJ2-2; a possible D gene is TRBD2 (5 bases). Germline CDR1 is MNHEY and CDR2 is SVGAGI. CDR3 length: 15 amino acids. Trimming left V 3 bases short and J 3 bases short, with 11 bases between.

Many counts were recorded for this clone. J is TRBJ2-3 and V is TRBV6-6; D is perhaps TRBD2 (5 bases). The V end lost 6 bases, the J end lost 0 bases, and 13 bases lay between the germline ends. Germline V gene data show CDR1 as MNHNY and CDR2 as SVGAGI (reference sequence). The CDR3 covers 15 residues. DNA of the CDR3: TGTGCCAGCAGATTGGGGAGCTTAAGCACAGATACGCAGTATTTT. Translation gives CASRLGSLSTDTQYF.

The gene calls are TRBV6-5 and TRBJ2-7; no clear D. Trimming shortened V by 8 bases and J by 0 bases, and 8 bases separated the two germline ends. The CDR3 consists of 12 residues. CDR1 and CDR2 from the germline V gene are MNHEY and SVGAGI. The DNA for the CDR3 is TGTGCCAGCCGACGGAGCTCCTACGAGCAGTACTTC. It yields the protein CASRRSSYEQYF.

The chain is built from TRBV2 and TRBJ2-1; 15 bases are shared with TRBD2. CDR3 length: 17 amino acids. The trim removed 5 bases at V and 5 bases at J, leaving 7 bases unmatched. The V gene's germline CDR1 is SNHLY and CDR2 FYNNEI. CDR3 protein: CASSPRTSGRAHNEQFF. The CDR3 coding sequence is TGTGCCAGCAGTCCACGGACTAGCGGGAGGGCCCACAATGAGCAGTTCTTC.

This CDR3 reads CASSRQFPETQYF. The CDR3 DNA follows: TGTGCCAGTAGTAGACAGTTCCCGGAGACCCAGTACTTC. The chain recombines TRBV19 with TRBJ2-5, with D maybe TRBD1 (5 bases). This CDR3 comprises 13 residues. Per the germline V gene, CDR1 is LNHDA and CDR2 is SQIVND (reference sequence). V dropped 4 bases and J dropped 5 bases, with 11 bases sitting between them.

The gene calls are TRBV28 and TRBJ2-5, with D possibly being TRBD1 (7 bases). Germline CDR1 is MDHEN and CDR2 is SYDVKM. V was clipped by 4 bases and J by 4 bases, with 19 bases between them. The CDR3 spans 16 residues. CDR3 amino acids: CASSSRTGLGGETQYF. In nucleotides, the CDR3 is TGTGCCAGCAGTTCACGGACAGGCCTGGGGGGAGAGACCCAGTACTTC.

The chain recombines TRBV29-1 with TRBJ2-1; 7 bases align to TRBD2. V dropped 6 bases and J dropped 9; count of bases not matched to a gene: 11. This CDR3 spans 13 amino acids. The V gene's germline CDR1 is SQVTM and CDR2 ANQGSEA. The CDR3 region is CSVFDRGDSEQFF. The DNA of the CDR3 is TGCAGCGTCTTCGACCGGGGGGATAGTGAGCAGTTCTTC.

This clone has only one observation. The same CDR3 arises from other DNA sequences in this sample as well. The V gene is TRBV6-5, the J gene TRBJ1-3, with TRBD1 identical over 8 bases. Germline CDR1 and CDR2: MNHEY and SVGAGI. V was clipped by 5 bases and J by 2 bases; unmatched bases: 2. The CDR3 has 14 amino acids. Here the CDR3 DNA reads TGTGCCAGCAGTCGGACAGGGCCTGGAAACACCATATATTTT. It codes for CASSRTGPGNTIYF.

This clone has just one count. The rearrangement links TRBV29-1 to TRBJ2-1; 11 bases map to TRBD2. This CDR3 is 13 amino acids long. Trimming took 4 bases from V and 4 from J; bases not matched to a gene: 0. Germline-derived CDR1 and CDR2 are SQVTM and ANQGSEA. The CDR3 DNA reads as TGCAGCGTTGGGACTAGCGGGTACAATGAGCAGTTCTTC. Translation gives CSVGTSGYNEQFF.

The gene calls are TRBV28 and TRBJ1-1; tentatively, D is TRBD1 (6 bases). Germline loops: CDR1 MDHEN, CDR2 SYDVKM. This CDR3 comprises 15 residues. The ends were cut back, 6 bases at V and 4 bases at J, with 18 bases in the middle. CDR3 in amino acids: CASSATSSGVTEAFF. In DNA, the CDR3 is TGTGCCAGCAGCGCCACCTCCTCAGGGGTCACTGAAGCTTTCTTT.

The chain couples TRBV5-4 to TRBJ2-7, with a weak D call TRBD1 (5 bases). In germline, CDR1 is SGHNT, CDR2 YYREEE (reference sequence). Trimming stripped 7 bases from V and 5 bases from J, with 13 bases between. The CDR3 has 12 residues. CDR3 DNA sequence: TGTGCCAGCGGCCAAGGGGCCCACGAGCAGTACTTC. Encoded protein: CASGQGAHEQYF.